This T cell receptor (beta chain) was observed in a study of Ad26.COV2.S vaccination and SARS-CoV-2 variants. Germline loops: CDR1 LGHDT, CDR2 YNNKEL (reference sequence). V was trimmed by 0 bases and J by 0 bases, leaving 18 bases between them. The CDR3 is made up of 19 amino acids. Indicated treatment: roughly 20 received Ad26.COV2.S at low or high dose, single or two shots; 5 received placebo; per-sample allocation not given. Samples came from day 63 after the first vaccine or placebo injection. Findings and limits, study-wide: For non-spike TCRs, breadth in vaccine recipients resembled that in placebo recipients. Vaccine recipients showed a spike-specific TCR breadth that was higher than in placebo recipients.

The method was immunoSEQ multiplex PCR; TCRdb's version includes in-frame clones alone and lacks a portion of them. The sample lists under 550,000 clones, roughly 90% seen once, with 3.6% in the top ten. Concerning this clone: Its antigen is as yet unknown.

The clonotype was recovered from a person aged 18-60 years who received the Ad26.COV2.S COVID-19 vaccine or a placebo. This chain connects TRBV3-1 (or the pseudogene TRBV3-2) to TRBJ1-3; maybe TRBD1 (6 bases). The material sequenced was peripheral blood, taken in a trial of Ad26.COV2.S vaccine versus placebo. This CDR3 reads CASSQEIFSRGLSGNTIYF. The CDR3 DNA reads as TGTGCCAGCAGCCAAGAAATTTTTAGCCGGGGGCTCTCTGGAAACACCATATATTTT.